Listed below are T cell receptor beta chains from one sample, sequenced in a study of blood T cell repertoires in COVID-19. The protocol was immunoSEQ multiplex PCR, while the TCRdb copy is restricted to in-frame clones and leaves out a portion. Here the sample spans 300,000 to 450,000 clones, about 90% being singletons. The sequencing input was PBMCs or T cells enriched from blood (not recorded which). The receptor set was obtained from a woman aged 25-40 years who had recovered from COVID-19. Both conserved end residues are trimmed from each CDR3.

ASSQDPAGGWEQY	TRBV4-1	TRBJ2-7
ASSEPPTGTTEAF	TRBV6-1	TRBJ1-1
ASTPPLGRADYGYT	TRBV7-2	TRBJ1-2
ASSPSRTGITDTQY	TRBV3-1/TRBV3-2	TRBJ2-3
ASSLGQGSPQH	TRBV7-2	TRBJ1-5
ASSQLTSGGYNEQF	TRBV4-1	TRBJ2-1
ASSPRQALHLSGYT	TRBV9	TRBJ1-2
ASSPRGQGGETQY	TRBV4-1	TRBJ2-5
ASSPTPTVGNTIY	TRBV5-1	TRBJ1-3
ASSPGQGVYGNTIY	TRBV5-1	TRBJ1-3
ASSLRDSLYQETQY	TRBV11-2	TRBJ2-5
ASSLGQLSEAF	TRBV18	TRBJ1-1
ASSQGPLPTEAF	TRBV7-9	TRBJ1-1
ASALTGDGTGELF	TRBV12-5	TRBJ2-2
ATSGGAGEQF	TRBV15	TRBJ2-1
ASSSSGDTEAF	TRBV7-9	TRBJ1-1
ASSYQGPAGYGYT	TRBV6-2/TRBV6-3	TRBJ1-2
ASSLWYINTEAF	TRBV28	TRBJ1-1
ASSQESGAGNTIY	TRBV3-1/TRBV3-2	TRBJ1-3
ASSSSGGGTDTQY	TRBV11-1	TRBJ2-3
ASSQPSGGGTDTQY	TRBV4-1	TRBJ2-3
ASSETGPYEQY	TRBV10-1	TRBJ2-7
AWSNGANYGYT	TRBV30	TRBJ1-2
SVDGTGVDTQY	TRBV29-1	TRBJ2-3
ASRVTHDQPQH	TRBV27	TRBJ1-5
ASRSGQGTANEKLF	TRBV5-1	TRBJ1-4
ASGPWASGGTEAF	TRBV12-5	TRBJ1-1
ASNPSGGNTGELF	TRBV28	TRBJ2-2
ASSQDRAGVWGYT	TRBV6-5	TRBJ1-2
ATQQIQGGPMMNTEAF	TRBV7-9	TRBJ1-1
ASSGTSYGYT	TRBV2	TRBJ1-2
ASSLGTRDTQY	TRBV11-2	TRBJ2-3
ASSLGTGTDEQF	TRBV11-3	TRBJ2-1
ASSEAIGGSDTQY	TRBV6-1	TRBJ2-3
ASRPDRGEAF	TRBV27	TRBJ1-1
ASRTGTSPQETQY	TRBV19	TRBJ2-5
ASSGTDNSPLH	TRBV18	TRBJ1-6
ASSSTGQGDYGYT	TRBV13	TRBJ1-2
ASSQRGQPFQETQY	TRBV3-1/TRBV3-2	TRBJ2-5
ASSETGEAF	TRBV28	TRBJ1-1
ASSLVSGTGELF	TRBV27	TRBJ2-2
ASSRTRGFLTDTQY	TRBV4-1	TRBJ2-3
ASSSTQGINQPQH	TRBV7-9	TRBJ1-5